The following is a T cell receptor (beta chain) sequence with its context. The antigen is unknown. This sample was included in a study of T cell repertoires and HLA-DP antigens. The CDR3 is 13 residues long. Per the germline V gene, CDR1 is SGDLS and CDR2 is YYNGEE. The V gene lost 4 bases and the J gene lost 0 bases, with 5 bases spanning the gap. This table comes from immunoSEQ multiplex PCR, and its TCRdb copy is limited to in-frame clones, with some not included. The repertoire has about 73,000 clones, just under 80% of them found once; the top ten carry 1.6%. V and J are TRBV9 and TRBJ2-1, with D unclear. The sequenced sample consisted of CD4+ T cells from PBMCs. This TCR came from a man between 60 and 75 years old in good health and CMV-seronegative. The CDR3 reads CASSPDSYNEQFF. As DNA, the CDR3 is TGTGCCAGCAGCCCCGACTCCTACAATGAGCAGTTCTTC. The variable domain in full, completed from reference TRBV9 and TRBJ2-1, reads DSGVTQTPKHLITATGQRVTLRCSPRSGDLSVYWYQQSLDQGLQFLIQYYNGEERAKGNILERFSAQQFPDLHSELNLSSLELGDSALYFCASSPDSYNEQFFGPGTRLTVL.